A single sample is the source of the 13 T cell receptor beta chains below, sequenced in a study of early T cells in non-severe SARS-CoV-2 infection. One entry per CDR3 protein, called by TCRdb with MiXCR from the 5' RACE reads. In the table there are roughly 48,000 distinct CDR3 sequences, about 8.2% of which are singletons. The sequenced material came from whole blood. These receptors were taken from an adult who was a healthcare worker with PCR-confirmed SARS-CoV-2 infection or an uninfected control (not recorded which).

This clonotype was seen once. The chain combines TRBV18 with TRBJ2-5; D gene uncertain. This CDR3 has 11 amino acids. Trimming shortened V by 3 bases and J by 3 bases, and 2 bases separated the two germline ends. CDR1 and CDR2 (germline): KGHSH, LQKENI. CDR3 in DNA: TGTGCCAGCTCACCTAAAGAGACCCAGTACTTC. As protein: CASSPKETQYF.

This clonotype was observed a single time. The rearrangement links TRBV24-1 to TRBJ2-1; 7 nucleotides match TRBD1. The length of the CDR3 is 17 residues. CDR1 KGHDR and CDR2 SFDVKD come from the germline V gene. V lost 9 bases and J lost 6; bases outside the gene matches: 19. CDR3 amino acids: CATAPRGPGTVSNEQFF. CDR3 coding DNA: TGTGCCACCGCCCCCCGCGGTCCCGGGACAGTGAGCAATGAGCAGTTCTTC.

This clonotype was detected ten times or more. V and J are TRBV7-2 and TRBJ1-4; 7 bases are shared with TRBD1. The CDR3 is 15 amino acids. V lost 1 base to trimming and J lost 8 bases; unmatched junction nucleotides: 7. Looked up from germline, CDR1 is SGHTA and CDR2 is FQGNSA. The CDR3 here is CASSLGVGGGEKLFF. The CDR3 region has the DNA TGTGCCAGCAGCTTAGGAGTAGGGGGCGGCGAAAAACTGTTTTTT.

This clonotype was found many times. J is TRBJ2-3 and V is TRBV11-2, with D perhaps TRBD1 (5 bases). Trimming cost V 4 bases and J 0 bases, with 11 bases left between them. CDR1 is SGHAT, CDR2 FQNNGV, per germline. This CDR3 is built from 15 residues. The DNA of the CDR3 is TGTGCCAGCAGCTGGCAGGGCACTAGCACAGATACGCAGTATTTT. Translation gives CASSWQGTSTDTQYF.

Ten or more counts support this clonotype. V gene TRBV15 combines with J gene TRBJ1-1; the D is unclear. The germline gives CDR1 LNHNV, CDR2 YYDKDF (reference sequence). The CDR3 is 15 residues long. Trimming took off 0 bases at V and 1 base at J, with 9 bases between the two ends. Here the CDR3 DNA reads TGTGCCACCAGCAGAGATGTCAGGCCGAACACTGAAGCTTTCTTT. This sequence encodes CATSRDVRPNTEAFF.

The rearrangement joins TRBV12-3 or TRBV12-4 to TRBJ2-3, with D hard to call. The CDR3 loop spans 14 amino acids. V lost 3 bases and J lost 0, with 7 bases in between. CDR3 sequence: CASSFDTSTDTQYF. The CDR3 DNA reads as TGTGCCAGCAGTTTTGACACTAGCACAGATACGCAGTATTTT.

This clonotype was seen a few times. V gene TRBV6-1 combines with J gene TRBJ1-2; TRBD1 might be the D (5 bases). The CDR3 has 13 amino acids. Germline V lookup: CDR1 MNHNS, CDR2 SASEGT. Trimming took 1 base from V and 7 from J, leaving 10 bases between them. This CDR3 reads CASSEEGLGGYTF. The CDR3 DNA reads as TGTGCCAGCAGTGAAGAGGGACTTGGTGGCTACACCTTC.

Ten or more counts support this clonotype. This chain joins TRBV4-2 and TRBJ1-1, with 10 bases fitting TRBD1. The V gene end was trimmed by 3 bases and the J gene end by 3 bases; junction bases not matched to a gene: 10. The length of the CDR3 is 17 residues. The germline V gene has CDR1 LGHNA and CDR2 YNFKEQ. The CDR3 spells CASSHTWDRGGYTEAFF. CDR3 in DNA: TGTGCCAGCAGCCACACTTGGGACAGGGGTGGTTACACTGAAGCTTTCTTT.

V is TRBV29-1 and J is TRBJ2-3; weak D call: TRBD2 (6 bases). Trimming shortened V by 3 bases and J by 5 bases, and 9 bases separated the two germline ends. Germline assignment: CDR1 SQVTM and CDR2 ANQGSEA. CDR3 length: 12 residues. CDR3 in amino acids: CSVEREVDTQYF. CDR3 nucleotides: TGCAGCGTTGAGCGGGAAGTAGATACGCAGTATTTT.

J is TRBJ2-5 and V is TRBV9, with TRBD1 identical over 7 bases. CDR1 is SGDLS and CDR2 is YYNGEE in the germline V gene. Trimming removed 2 bases from V and 3 bases from J; junction bases left unmatched: 13. The CDR3 length is 17 residues. CDR3 loop: CASSVRDSAPGEETQYF. As DNA, the CDR3 is TGTGCCAGCAGCGTCAGGGACAGCGCGCCCGGGGAAGAGACCCAGTACTTC. Full variable domain (outside the CDR3, taken from reference TRBV9 and TRBJ2-5): DSGVTQTPKHLITATGQRVTLRCSPRSGDLSVYWYQQSLDQGLQFLIQYYNGEERAKGNILERFSAQQFPDLHSELNLSSLELGDSALYFCASSVRDSAPGEETQYFGPGTRLLVL.

This clonotype was detected only once. This may stem from a read error, because a much larger clone lies one nucleotide away. The genes are TRBV4-1 and TRBJ1-2, with a tentative D call TRBD1 (5 bases). The CDR3 has 14 amino acids. The germline gives CDR1 MGHRA, CDR2 YSYEKL. The V and J ends lost 4 bases and 13 bases respectively, with 22 bases between them. CDR3 coding DNA: TGCGCCAGCAGCCGCACCCCGACAGAGACTTTCTGCACCTTC. Protein product: CASSRTPTETFCTF.

This clonotype was seen a handful of times. The chain employs TRBV6-6 and TRBJ2-7, with D unclear. Germline-derived CDR1 and CDR2 are MNHNY and SVGAGI (reference sequence). V lost 0 bases to trimming and J lost 4 bases, with 10 bases between them. The CDR3 is 14 residues long. This CDR3 is CASSYSGSSYEQYF. In DNA form, the CDR3 reads TGTGCCAGCAGTTACTCAGGGTCTTCGTACGAGCAGTACTTC.

This CDR3 is CSVEDRVETGERIYEQYF. In DNA, the CDR3 is TGCAGCGTTGAAGATCGAGTCGAGACAGGGGAGAGAATCTACGAGCAGTACTTC. This sequence joins TRBV29-1 and TRBJ2-7; 8 bases map to TRBD1. Per the germline V gene, CDR1 is SQVTM and CDR2 is ANQGSEA. The CDR3 totals 18 residues. Trimming cost V 0 bases and J 3 bases; bases outside gene matches: 16.